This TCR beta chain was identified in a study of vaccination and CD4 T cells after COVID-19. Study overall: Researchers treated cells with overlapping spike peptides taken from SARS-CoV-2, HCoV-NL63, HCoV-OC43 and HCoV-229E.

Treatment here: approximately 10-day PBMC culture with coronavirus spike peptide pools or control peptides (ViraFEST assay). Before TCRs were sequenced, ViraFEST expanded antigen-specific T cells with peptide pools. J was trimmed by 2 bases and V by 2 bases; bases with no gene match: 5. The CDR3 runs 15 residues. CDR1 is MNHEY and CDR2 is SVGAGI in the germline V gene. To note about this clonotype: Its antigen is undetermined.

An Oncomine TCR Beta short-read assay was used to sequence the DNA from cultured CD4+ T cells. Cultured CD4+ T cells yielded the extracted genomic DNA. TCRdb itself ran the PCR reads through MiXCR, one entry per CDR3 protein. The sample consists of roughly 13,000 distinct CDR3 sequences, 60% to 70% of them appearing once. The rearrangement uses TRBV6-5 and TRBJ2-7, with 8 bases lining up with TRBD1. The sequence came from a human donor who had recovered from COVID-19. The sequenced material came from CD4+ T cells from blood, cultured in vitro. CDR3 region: CASSYARQGPYEQYF. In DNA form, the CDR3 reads TGTGCCAGCAGTTACGCACGACAGGGGCCCTACGAGCAGTACTTC.